A single sample is the source of the 29 T cell receptor beta chains below, sequenced in a study of T cell responses to AZD1222 COVID-19 vaccine. Only in-frame clones appear in the TCRdb table, and some are missing; sequencing was by immunoSEQ multiplex PCR. The sample contains around 95,000 clones, around nine tenths of which appear only once. This sample comprised peripheral blood, obtained on day 0 of AZD1222 vaccination. Every receptor here comes from an adult in good health.

V gene TRBV9 combines with J gene TRBJ2-1; D ambiguous. Trimming cost V 3 bases and J 6 bases, with 16 bases left between them. The CDR3 is 15 residues long. Germline values: CDR1 SGDLS, CDR2 YYNGEE. CDR3 protein: CASSAYGSWTNEQFF. The CDR3 coding sequence is TGTGCCAGCAGCGCATACGGTAGTTGGACCAATGAGCAGTTCTTC.

This sequence joins TRBV21-1 and TRBJ1-5; the table assigns TRBD1, which was not confirmed against the DNA. TRBV21-1 is flagged as a pseudogene. This CDR3 has 18 amino acids. DNA for the CDR3: TGTGCCAGCAGCAAAGACCGGGACAGAAAAAATAGCAATCAGCCCCAGCATTTT. Translating it yields CASSKDRDRKNSNQPQHF.

The gene calls are TRBV7-2 and TRBJ2-1; tentative D call: TRBD2 (5 bases). V lost 8 bases and J lost 10, with 21 bases in between. The CDR3 covers 14 residues. CDR1 and CDR2 from the germline V gene are SGHTA and FQGNSA. The CDR3: CASGKNGKAAEQFF. The CDR3 nucleotides are TGTGCCAGCGGAAAGAACGGGAAGGCCGCGGAGCAGTTCTTC.

The chain uses TRBV2 and TRBJ2-2, with D hard to call. Germline V lookup: CDR1 SNHLY, CDR2 FYNNEI. Trimming took off 2 bases at V and 3 bases at J, with 13 bases between the two ends. The CDR3 runs 16 residues. This CDR3 is CASSERRRRDTGELFF. For the CDR3, the DNA is TGTGCCAGCAGTGAACGACGCAGGAGAGACACCGGGGAGCTGTTTTTT.

This sequence joins TRBV5-1 and TRBJ2-7; D is tentatively TRBD1 or TRBD2 (5 bases each). Trimming took 2 bases from V and 5 from J, leaving 26 bases between them. Germline loops: CDR1 SGHRS, CDR2 YFSETQ. The CDR3 consists of 18 residues. CDR3 loop: CASSFKTVTGGQSNEQYF. The DNA for the CDR3 is TGCGCCAGCAGCTTCAAGACCGTTACAGGAGGTCAGTCGAACGAGCAGTACTTC. Drawing the rest from reference TRBV5-1 and TRBJ2-7, the complete variable domain is KAGVTQTPRYLIKTRGQQVTLSCSPISGHRSVSWYQQTPGQGLQFLFEYFSETQRNKGNFPGRFSGRQFSNSRSEMNVSTLELGDSALYLCASSFKTVTGGQSNEQYFGPGTRLTVT.

This sequence joins TRBV30 and TRBJ1-1; 10 bases are a match to TRBD1. Per germline, CDR1 GTSNPN and CDR2 SVGIG (reference sequence). The junction had 10 bases not matched to a gene; V was cut back by 2 bases and J by 10 bases. CDR3 size: 14 residues. The CDR3 loop is CAWSSRKGQGRAFF. CDR3 nucleotide sequence: TGTGCCTGGAGTTCCAGGAAGGGACAGGGGAGAGCTTTCTTT.

The chain links TRBV15 to TRBJ1-2; 9 bases align to TRBD1. CDR3 length: 14 amino acids. J lost 8 bases, V lost 0 bases, and 4 bases had no gene match. Germline-derived CDR1 and CDR2 are LNHNV and YYDKDF (reference sequence). For the CDR3, the DNA is TGTGCCACCAGCAGAGAAGCCGGACAGGGGGGCTACACCTTC. Its protein product is CATSREAGQGGYTF.

The V and J genes are TRBV5-8 and TRBJ1-5, with TRBD1 matching over 7 bases. Germline V gene data show CDR1 as SGHTS and CDR2 as YDEGEE. J gave up 6 bases and V 2 bases, and 5 bases lay outside the gene matches. The CDR3 has 14 residues. CDR3 DNA: TGTGCCAGCAGCTTTACGACAGGGTTTCAGCCCCAGCATTTT. This gives the protein CASSFTTGFQPQHF.

The V call is TRBV4-1, the J call TRBJ1-5; D is unresolved. CDR3 length: 15 residues. Germline-derived CDR1 and CDR2 are MGHRA and YSYEKL. Trimming took off 1 base at V and 6 bases at J, with 13 bases between the two ends. The CDR3 DNA is TGCGCCAGCAGCCAAGCGACTGGTTCGGGTCAGCCCCAGCATTTT. It specifies CASSQATGSGQPQHF.

This rearrangement joins TRBV29-1 to TRBJ2-3, with 9 bases lining up with TRBD1. This CDR3 spans 14 amino acids. V lost 5 bases to trimming and J lost 6 bases; unmatched junction nucleotides: 9. Germline CDR1 SQVTM, CDR2 ANQGSEA. The CDR3 region has the DNA TGCAGCGTTCCCCCGGGACAGGGTGGTGATACGCAGTATTTT. This translates into CSVPPGQGGDTQYF.

This clone turned up a few times. V usage is TRBV21-1 and J usage is TRBJ2-7; the tabulated D call, TRBD1, remains unverified against the DNA. TRBV21-1 is tagged as a pseudogene. This CDR3 spans 23 amino acids. CDR3 sequence reads: CASSKEVRTGKLIGHISSYEQYF. The CDR3, as DNA: TGTGCCAGCAGCAAAGAGGTGAGAACAGGGAAGTTGATAGGCCATATTAGCTCCTACGAGCAGTACTTC.

V gene TRBV30 combines with J gene TRBJ2-2; 7 bases align to TRBD1. CDR3 size: 15 residues. The V segment lost 2 bases and the J segment 3 bases; nucleotides outside the gene matches: 6. Per germline, CDR1 GTSNPN and CDR2 SVGIG (reference sequence). For the CDR3, the DNA is TGTGCCTGGAGTCCCCTCGACAGGGACACCGGGGAGCTGTTTTTT. This gives the protein CAWSPLDRDTGELFF.

The chain is built from TRBV3-1 (or the pseudogene TRBV3-2) and TRBJ1-3; D is unresolved. V dropped 4 bases and J dropped 4 bases, with 14 bases sitting between them. CDR1 and CDR2 from the germline V gene are LGHDT and YNNKEL (reference sequence). This CDR3 is built from 15 residues. In DNA, the CDR3 is TGTGCCAGCAGCCCTACGGCGAGCGCAGGAAACACCATATATTTT. This translates into CASSPTASAGNTIYF.

CDR3 DNA: TGTGCCAGCAGTCTCGCCGGGACAGGGGGCGGATGGTCTAATGAAAAACTGTTTTTT. This encodes CASSLAGTGGGWSNEKLFF. The chain employs TRBV6-6 and TRBJ1-4; TRBD1 agrees at 12 bases. The CDR3 has 19 residues. Trimming cost V 5 bases and J 3 bases; bases outside gene matches: 13. From germline, CDR1 is MNHNY and CDR2 SVGAGI (reference sequence).

The V and J genes are TRBV28 and TRBJ1-5; possible D gene TRBD1, 5 bases. V was shortened by 3 bases and J by 7 bases, with 13 bases between the two germline ends. This CDR3 is 14 amino acids long. Germline V gene lookup returns CDR1 MDHEN and CDR2 SYDVKM. In nucleotides, the CDR3 is TGTGCCAGCAGTTTTGGGGGGGAGGGCCAGCCCCAGCATTTT. Protein: CASSFGGEGQPQHF.

This chain joins TRBV28 and TRBJ2-7; 7 nucleotides match TRBD2. The CDR3 spans 14 residues. CDR1 is MDHEN, CDR2 SYDVKM, per germline. V trimming: 3 bases; J trimming: 4 bases; junction bases outside the gene matches: 6. The CDR3 reads CASSFSGRRYEQYF. DNA of the CDR3: TGTGCCAGCAGTTTTAGCGGGCGGAGGTACGAGCAGTACTTC.

The CDR3 spells CASRSGTTLGGETQYF. Written as DNA, the CDR3 is TGTGCCAGTAGGTCCGGGACTACCCTAGGGGGAGAGACCCAGTACTTC. This chain joins TRBV19 and TRBJ2-5; D might be TRBD2 (7 bases). Trimming removed 6 bases from V and 4 bases from J, with 21 bases in between. Germline-derived CDR1 and CDR2 are LNHDA and SQIVND (reference sequence). The CDR3 totals 16 residues.

The chain employs TRBV5-1 and TRBJ1-6; no definite D call. The germline CDR1 and CDR2 sequences are SGHRS and YFSETQ. V was trimmed by 1 base and J by 8 bases, leaving 13 bases between them. This CDR3 comprises 15 residues. CDR3 residues: CASSLMVGRDSPLHF. As DNA, the CDR3 is TGCGCCAGCAGCTTGATGGTAGGGCGGGATTCACCCCTCCACTTT.

The chain carries TRBV12-3 or TRBV12-4 and TRBJ1-1; D is undetermined. This CDR3 has 13 amino acids. Trimming took 3 bases from V and 3 from J, leaving 8 bases between them. This chain's CDR3 is CASSLVKDTEAFF. CDR3 bases: TGTGCCAGCAGTTTGGTGAAGGACACTGAAGCTTTCTTT.

DNA of the CDR3: TGTGCCAGCCGGAGACAGGGTGACAATGAGCAGTTCTTC. The encoded protein is CASRRQGDNEQFF. The chain uses TRBV19 and TRBJ2-1; 7 nucleotides agree with TRBD1. CDR1 LNHDA and CDR2 SQIVND come from the germline V gene (reference sequence). The CDR3 contains 13 residues. V was pared by 9 bases and J by 5 bases, with 7 bases of the junction left unmatched.

The chain carries TRBV12-5 and TRBJ2-3; 13 bases align to TRBD2. Germline V gene lookup returns CDR1 LGHNT and CDR2 FRNRAP. The CDR3 is 16 residues long. The ends lost 6 bases at V and 1 base at J; junction bases unmatched: 4. CDR3 sequence reads: CASGRGTSGGTDTQYF. CDR3 nucleotides: TGTGCTAGTGGCCGAGGGACTAGCGGGGGCACAGATACGCAGTATTTT.

CDR3 DNA sequence: TGTGCCAGCAGCTTAGCGAATCGGGGGGCTGACTATGGCTACACCTTC. Protein product: CASSLANRGADYGYTF. The V gene is TRBV7-9, the J gene TRBJ1-2, with D possibly TRBD1 on 6 matching bases. Between the trimmed V and J ends, which lost 0 bases and 3 bases, there was a span of 14 bases. Germline values: CDR1 SEHNR, CDR2 FQNEAQ (reference sequence). The CDR3 runs to 16 residues.

The chain employs TRBV20-1 and TRBJ2-7; D call uncertain. V shed 2 bases and J shed 6 bases, with 5 bases lying between them. Germline CDR1 reads DFQATT; CDR2 reads SNEGSKA (reference sequence). This CDR3 comprises 10 residues. The CDR3 DNA sequence: TGCAGTGCTAGATTAGGCGAGCAGTACTTC. Translation gives CSARLGEQYF.

The rearrangement links TRBV3-1 (or the pseudogene TRBV3-2) to TRBJ1-2, with 7 bases aligning to TRBD1. The CDR3 has 13 amino acids. With V trimmed by 2 bases and J by 5 bases, 2 bases remained unmatched. Germline V gene sequence: CDR1 LGHDT, CDR2 YNNKEL (reference sequence). The CDR3 spells CASSQNRGYGYTF. Here the CDR3 DNA reads TGTGCCAGCAGCCAAAACAGGGGATATGGCTACACCTTC.

The chain links TRBV5-1 to TRBJ2-1, with TRBD2 identical over 9 bases. J gave up 6 bases and V 0 bases, and 4 bases lay outside the gene matches. The CDR3 length is 15 residues. Germline V gives CDR1 SGHRS, CDR2 YFSETQ. DNA for the CDR3: TGCGCCAGCAGCTTGGTTGCGGGAGGGGGCAATGAGCAGTTCTTC. It codes for CASSLVAGGGNEQFF.

The chain carries TRBV28 and TRBJ1-5; D unclear. Germline-derived CDR1 and CDR2 are MDHEN and SYDVKM. The CDR3 sequence is 14 residues long. The germline V and J ends were trimmed by 5 bases and 6 bases, with 14 bases remaining between them. CDR3 bases: TGTGCCAGCAGTCCTCGAGACACACCTCAGCCCCAGCATTTT. Protein product: CASSPRDTPQPQHF.

The chain joins TRBV29-1 to TRBJ1-2; perhaps TRBD1 as D (5 bases). The V gene lost 8 bases and the J gene lost 8 bases, with 18 bases spanning the gap. The CDR3 sequence is 12 residues long. CDR1 is SQVTM, CDR2 ANQGSEA, per germline. The CDR3: CSTALLRDGYTF. In DNA form, the CDR3 reads TGCAGCACAGCTCTCCTCAGGGACGGCTACACCTTC.

The chain joins TRBV29-1 to TRBJ1-2; 8 nucleotides line up with TRBD1. This CDR3 comprises 11 residues. Trimming took 5 bases from V and 6 from J; bases not matched to a gene: 2. Germline V gene sequence: CDR1 SQVTM, CDR2 ANQGSEA. CDR3 in amino acids: CSVMDRDGYTF. DNA of the CDR3: TGCAGCGTTATGGACAGGGATGGCTACACCTTC.

This clone was detected once. This rearrangement joins TRBV18 to TRBJ2-7; D is unclear. This CDR3 has 16 residues. V was trimmed by 5 bases and J by 2 bases, leaving 19 bases between them. Germline lookup yields CDR1 KGHSH and CDR2 LQKENI. The CDR3 spells CASSESTLGGTYEQYF. DNA of the CDR3: TGTGCCAGCTCAGAATCAACGCTTGGCGGTACCTACGAGCAGTACTTC.